These T cell receptor beta chains were read from a single sample in a study of T cell responses to AZD1222 COVID-19 vaccine. Profiled with immunoSEQ multiplex PCR; TCRdb holds only in-frame clones, not every one. The sample shows 100,000 or so clones, more than 75% of them seen only once. Sequences were derived from peripheral blood, sampled on day 0 of AZD1222 vaccination. These receptors all come from an adult in good health. The CDR3 runs from the conserved cysteine through the conserved F or W. A D gene is named only where the DNA matches it firmly. For some rows the clone size is stated as once, few or many, or as a class when expanded; others skip it.

d_gene	v_gene	abundance	j_gene	CDR3aa	CDR3nt
.	TRBV5-1	.	TRBJ2-2	CASSLSGTPSTGELFF	TGCGCCAGCAGCTTGAGTGGGACGCCTAGCACCGGGGAGCTGTTTTTT
TRBD1	TRBV4-1	.	TRBJ1-6	CASSQQGTGAPLHF	TGCGCCAGCAGCCAACAAGGCACAGGGGCACCCCTCCACTTT
.	TRBV6-2/TRBV6-3	.	TRBJ1-2	CASSVIGQSDYGYTF	TGTGCCAGCAGTGTGATTGGACAGTCCGACTATGGCTACACCTTC
.	TRBV5-1	.	TRBJ1-1	CASSPGPNTEAFF	TGCGCCAGCAGCCCGGGACCAAACACTGAAGCTTTCTTT
TRBD1	TRBV7-9	once	TRBJ1-5	CASSLVGGEGRNQPQHF	TGTGCCAGCAGCTTAGTAGGGGGCGAGGGTCGCAATCAGCCCCAGCATTTT
TRBD2	TRBV3-1/TRBV3-2	once	TRBJ2-1	CASSQAGGAAYNEQFF	TGTGCCAGCAGCCAAGCGGGGGGGGCTGCCTACAATGAGCAGTTCTTC
.	TRBV2	.	TRBJ1-5	CASSQTSGAQHF	TGTGCCAGCAGTCAAACTTCGGGAGCCCAGCATTTT
TRBD1	TRBV7-3	once	TRBJ1-1	CASSLGDRRNTEAFF	TGTGCCAGCAGCCTTGGGGACAGGCGGAACACTGAAGCTTTCTTT
TRBD1	TRBV9	once	TRBJ2-6	CASSVGQGRIYGANVLTF	TGTGCCAGCAGCGTAGGACAGGGTAGGATTTATGGGGCCAACGTCCTGACTTTC
TRBD2	TRBV19	.	TRBJ2-1	CASSIGGGTYNEQFF	TGTGCCAGTAGTATTGGCGGGGGGACTTACAATGAGCAGTTCTTC
.	TRBV2	.	TRBJ1-2	CASSETFYGYTF	TGTGCCAGCAGTGAGACCTTCTATGGCTACACCTTC
.	TRBV4-2	once	TRBJ2-7	CASSPFQHAGNPYEQYF	TGTGCCAGCAGCCCGTTCCAACACGCAGGGAACCCGTACGAGCAGTACTTC
.	TRBV28	.	TRBJ2-7	CASSPPPPRGARDEQYF	TGTGCCAGCAGTCCCCCTCCCCCAAGGGGCGCGCGAGACGAGCAGTACTTC
.	TRBV7-6	.	TRBJ1-5	CASSFIGGPANQPQHF	TGTGCCAGCAGCTTCATCGGGGGCCCGGCGAATCAGCCCCAGCATTTT
TRBD1	TRBV2	.	TRBJ2-7	CASIIRTGAYEQYF	TGTGCCAGCATTATTCGGACAGGGGCCTACGAGCAGTACTTC
.	TRBV5-4	.	TRBJ1-4	CASSATGLNEKLFF	TGTGCCAGCAGCGCCACAGGACTTAATGAAAAACTGTTTTTT
TRBD2	TRBV7-2	once	TRBJ2-3	CASSLAGGITDTQYF	TGTGCCAGCAGCTTGGCGGGGGGGATCACAGATACGCAGTATTTT
TRBD1	TRBV25-1	.	TRBJ1-4	CASSEFRGTGEKLFF	TGTGCCAGCAGTGAATTCAGGGGGACCGGCGAAAAACTGTTTTTT
TRBD2	TRBV3-1/TRBV3-2	.	TRBJ2-7	CASSPHGGTSELEQYF	TGTGCCAGCAGCCCTCACGGAGGGACTAGCGAACTCGAGCAGTACTTC
TRBD1	TRBV24-1	.	TRBJ1-2	CATSDSDRDYGYTF	TGTGCCACCAGTGACTCTGACAGGGACTATGGCTACACCTTC
.	TRBV18	.	TRBJ1-1	CASSPWGAMNTEAFF	TGTGCCAGCTCACCGTGGGGGGCGATGAACACTGAAGCTTTCTTT
TRBD2	TRBV11-2	.	TRBJ2-7	CASSRLGEGREQYF	TGTGCCAGCAGCCGGCTCGGGGAGGGCCGAGAGCAGTACTTC
.	TRBV29-1	.	TRBJ1-5	CSVAYDNQPQHF	TGCAGCGTTGCCTACGACAATCAGCCCCAGCATTTT
.	TRBV12-3/TRBV12-4	.	TRBJ1-1	CASSLGTSEAFF	TGTGCCAGCAGTTTAGGCACAAGTGAGGCTTTCTTT
TRBD1	TRBV6-2/TRBV6-3	.	TRBJ2-3	CASSWGQGATDTQYF	TGTGCCAGCAGTTGGGGACAGGGGGCGACAGATACGCAGTATTTT
.	TRBV7-9	.	TRBJ1-1	CASSPQGGAGLNTEAFF	TGTGCCAGCAGCCCCCAGGGAGGTGCAGGATTGAACACTGAAGCTTTCTTT
TRBD2	TRBV28	once	TRBJ2-3	CASSPGGPPTDTQYF	TGTGCCAGCAGCCCGGGGGGGCCCCCCACAGATACGCAGTATTTT
.	TRBV7-9	.	TRBJ1-5	CASGREDQPQHF	TGTGCCAGCGGCCGAGAGGATCAGCCCCAGCATTTT
.	TRBV2	.	TRBJ1-4	CASSELGNEKLFF	TGTGCCAGCAGTGAACTTGGTAATGAAAAACTGTTTTTT
.	TRBV18	.	TRBJ1-5	CASSPTAGGLSTQHF	TGTGCCAGCTCACCTACGGCAGGAGGGTTATCGACCCAGCATTTT
.	TRBV19	.	TRBJ1-6	CASRQWGGRANSPLHF	TGTGCCAGCCGACAATGGGGGGGCAGGGCGAATTCACCCCTCCACTTT
.	TRBV9	.	TRBJ1-2	CASSVANGAAGYTF	TGTGCCAGCAGCGTAGCTAACGGAGCAGCTGGCTACACCTTC
.	TRBV6-4	.	TRBJ1-2	CASSEGPSGQIYGYTF	TGTGCCAGCAGTGAGGGACCCTCGGGACAAATTTATGGCTACACCTTC
.	TRBV2	.	TRBJ1-2	CASSETPGNTF	TGTGCCAGCAGTGAAACTCCGGGGAACACCTTC
.	TRBV20-1	.	TRBJ1-1	CSASGGGGMNTEAFF	TGCAGTGCTAGTGGGGGTGGTGGTATGAACACTGAAGCTTTCTTT